Listed here are 26 T cell receptor beta chains from one sample, sequenced in a study of cytomegalovirus exposure and HLA in healthy donors. The PCR was carried out with 60 Vbeta primers and 13 Jbeta primers. The method was immunoSEQ multiplex PCR; TCRdb's version includes in-frame clones alone and lacks a portion of them. The sample has approximately 90,000 clones; nearly 70% are singletons. Material: PBMCs. The receptor set was obtained from a woman aged 45-59 years in good health and CMV-seropositive.

This clone was seen a handful of times. J is TRBJ2-5 and V is TRBV11-2, with 10 bases fitting TRBD1. CDR3 size: 17 residues. Germline CDR1 is SGHAT and CDR2 is FQNNGV. After removal of 1 base from V and 10 bases from J, the junction contained 15 bases not matched to a gene. CDR3 sequence: CASSLAPWDRGQKDQYF. CDR3 nucleotide sequence: TGTGCCAGCAGCTTAGCCCCTTGGGACAGGGGCCAAAAGGACCAGTACTTC.

In DNA form, the CDR3 reads TGTGCCAGCAGCTTCGGACTAGCGGAGGGGAATGAGCAGTTCTTC. Residues: CASSFGLAEGNEQFF. The rearrangement links TRBV11-1 to TRBJ2-1; 10 positions match TRBD2. This CDR3 has 15 residues. The germline CDR1 and CDR2 sequences are SGHAT and FQDESV (reference sequence). V lost 3 bases to trimming and J lost 7 bases; unmatched junction nucleotides: 6.

V gene TRBV7-6 combines with J gene TRBJ2-7, with 8 bases identical to TRBD1. Looked up from germline, CDR1 is SGHVS and CDR2 is FNYEAQ. Trimming at V came to 1 base and at J to 3 bases, leaving 11 bases not matched to a gene. CDR3 length: 17 residues. The CDR3 coding sequence is TGTGCCAGCAGCTTAGGGGCAGGGGGCAGCGGCTACTACGAGCAGTACTTC. Translating it yields CASSLGAGGSGYYEQYF.

The chain is built from TRBV6-5 and TRBJ2-1; perhaps TRBD2 as D (6 bases). This CDR3 is 14 amino acids long. CDR1 is MNHEY, CDR2 SVGAGI, per germline. V was trimmed by 3 bases and J by 6 bases, leaving 12 bases between them. The DNA of the CDR3 is TGTGCCAGCAGTTATGCGGGACGCATCAATGAGCAGTTCTTC. It specifies CASSYAGRINEQFF.

This clone has only a few counts. This chain uses TRBV10-3 with TRBJ1-1; no definite D call. Looked up from germline, CDR1 is ENHRY and CDR2 is SYGVKD. V dropped 0 bases and J dropped 10 bases, with 9 bases sitting between them. The CDR3 length is 12 residues. The CDR3 loop is CAISESEEVAFF. The CDR3 DNA sequence: TGTGCCATCAGTGAGTCTGAGGAGGTAGCTTTCTTT.

The chain has TRBV4-3 and TRBJ2-7, with D perhaps TRBD2 (6 bases). CDR1 and CDR2 from the germline V gene are LGHNA and YSLEER. V gave up 2 bases and J gave up 3 bases, with 11 bases separating them. The CDR3 extends over 14 amino acids. CDR3: CASSQPGRGYEQYF. Here the CDR3 DNA reads TGCGCCAGCAGCCAACCCGGGCGGGGCTACGAGCAGTACTTC.

J is TRBJ2-1 and V is TRBV7-2, with D possibly being TRBD2 (6 bases). The germline V gene encodes CDR1 SGHTA and CDR2 FQGNSA. Trimming pared 5 bases from V and 7 bases from J, leaving 21 bases between. This CDR3 is 16 amino acids long. The CDR3, as DNA: TGTGCCAGCAGCACTCTAGTGGGGGGAGGAATGAATGAGCAGTTCTTC. Its protein is CASSTLVGGGMNEQFF.

V is TRBV4-1 and J is TRBJ1-2, with D possibly TRBD1 on 5 matching bases. In germline, CDR1 is MGHRA, CDR2 YSYEKL. The CDR3 has 14 amino acids. Deletions cut 1 base from V and 0 bases from J, with 6 bases between. Here the CDR3 reads CASSQGGANYGYTF. The DNA of the CDR3 is TGCGCCAGCAGCCAAGGGGGGGCTAACTATGGCTACACCTTC.

This clone showed up just a few times. This chain links TRBV2 with TRBJ1-2; tentative D call: TRBD1 (6 bases). Germline V lookup: CDR1 SNHLY, CDR2 FYNNEI. There are 13 residues in the CDR3. Trimming removed 6 bases from V and 4 bases from J, with 12 bases in between. The CDR3 protein is CASSEQGSYGYTF. The CDR3 bases are TGTGCCAGCAGCGAACAGGGATCCTATGGCTACACCTTC.

The V gene is TRBV27, the J gene TRBJ2-2; 7 positions agree with TRBD1. The CDR3 consists of 18 residues. V shed 1 base and J 1 base; nucleotides not matched to a gene: 9. Germline assignment: CDR1 MNHEY and CDR2 SMNVEV (reference sequence). As DNA, the CDR3 is TGTGCCAGCAGTTTATTCGCTAGGTGGGACAGGAACACCGGGGAGCTGTTTTTT. This encodes CASSLFARWDRNTGELFF.

The V and J genes are TRBV27 and TRBJ1-5, with 9 nucleotides matching TRBD1. Germline V gene data show CDR1 as MNHEY and CDR2 as SMNVEV (reference sequence). This CDR3 has 14 amino acids. V lost 8 bases, J lost 4 bases, and 6 bases stayed unmatched. CDR3 nucleotide sequence: TGTGCCAGCGGACCCGGGACAGGGAATCAGCCCCAGCATTTT. Residues: CASGPGTGNQPQHF.

V usage is TRBV4-1 and J usage is TRBJ1-5; 8 nucleotides align to TRBD1. With 1 base clipped from V and 4 bases from J, the junction kept 12 bases outside the gene matches. Germline V CDR1 and CDR2: MGHRA, YSYEKL. CDR3 length: 18 amino acids. CDR3 DNA sequence: TGCGCCAGCAGCCAAGGCCGGTCAGGGGGCCTCCTTAATCAGCCCCAGCATTTT. Its translation is CASSQGRSGGLLNQPQHF.

Only a few counts were recorded for this clone. The J gene is TRBJ2-1, the V gene TRBV6-5; the D gene is possibly TRBD1 (6 bases). V lost 7 bases and J lost 10, with 20 bases in between. Germline V gene data show CDR1 as MNHEY and CDR2 as SVGAGI. The CDR3 is 14 amino acids. The CDR3 DNA is TGTGCCAGCACCCTCCAAACAGGGCGGCGGGAGCAGTTCTTC. Its translation is CASTLQTGRREQFF.

This chain links TRBV5-5 with TRBJ1-2; 10 bases match TRBD1. CDR3 size: 20 residues. In germline, CDR1 is SGHKS, CDR2 YYEKEE (reference sequence). Trimming removed 4 bases from V and 3 bases from J; junction bases left unmatched: 21. The CDR3 loop is CASSPSDRGRLVGSDYGYTF. The DNA for the CDR3 is TGTGCCAGCAGCCCATCCGACAGGGGGCGGTTAGTAGGGTCGGACTATGGCTACACCTTC.

The rearrangement uses TRBV28 and TRBJ1-4; 9 bases agree with TRBD1. This CDR3 region has 15 residues. J was trimmed by 8 bases and V by 5 bases; bases with no gene match: 9. Germline CDR1 MDHEN, CDR2 SYDVKM. The CDR3 sequence is CASSPGGTGHEKLFF. The CDR3 nucleotides read TGTGCCAGCAGTCCAGGGGGGACAGGGCACGAAAAACTGTTTTTT.

The sample holds one count of this clone. The rearrangement uses TRBV4-2 and TRBJ1-5, with no clear D. V lost 0 bases to trimming and J lost 4 bases, with 10 bases between them. Germline CDR1 LGHNA, CDR2 YNFKEQ. The CDR3 is 15 amino acids. In DNA, the CDR3 is TGTGCCAGCAGCCAAGAGAACAGCCCGAATCAGCCCCAGCATTTT. This encodes CASSQENSPNQPQHF.

This rearrangement joins TRBV9 to TRBJ2-1; 16 bases line up with TRBD2. Trimming cost V 0 bases and J 9 bases; bases outside gene matches: 15. The CDR3 runs to 20 residues. Germline assignment: CDR1 SGDLS and CDR2 YYNGEE. CDR3 sequence (DNA): TGTGCCAGCAGCGTAGCTGCCGGGACACCGGGACTAGCGGGAGGGAGTGAGCAGTTCTTC. This sequence encodes CASSVAAGTPGLAGGSEQFF. Variable domain in full (rest from reference TRBV9 and TRBJ2-1): DSGVTQTPKHLITATGQRVTLRCSPRSGDLSVYWYQQSLDQGLQFLIQYYNGEERAKGNILERFSAQQFPDLHSELNLSSLELGDSALYFCASSVAAGTPGLAGGSEQFFGPGTRLTVL.

The chain has TRBV11-1 and TRBJ2-2, with 8 bases aligning to TRBD1. V shed 5 bases, J shed 5 bases, and the junction held 7 bases outside the gene matches. The germline V gene has CDR1 SGHAT and CDR2 FQDESV (reference sequence). The CDR3 runs to 15 residues. This chain's CDR3 is CASSQDRVGTGELFF. In nucleotides, the CDR3 is TGTGCCAGCAGCCAGGACAGGGTGGGGACCGGGGAGCTGTTTTTT.

This clone has a handful of counts. This chain connects TRBV29-1 to TRBJ2-7, with 8 bases matching TRBD1. Germline assignment: CDR1 SQVTM and CDR2 ANQGSEA. The CDR3 runs 13 residues. The J segment lost 4 bases and the V segment lost 6 bases, leaving 8 bases of the junction unmatched. In nucleotides, the CDR3 is TGCAGCGTCCGGGACAGGTCGAATTACGAGCAGTACTTC. It yields the protein CSVRDRSNYEQYF.

The chain couples TRBV19 to TRBJ1-5; TRBD1 is a possible D gene (6 bases). Trimming cost V 6 bases and J 4 bases, with 16 bases left between them. Germline CDR1 is LNHDA and CDR2 is SQIVND (reference sequence). There are 15 residues in the CDR3. The CDR3 sequence: CASRRGQSPNQPQHF. The DNA of the CDR3 is TGTGCCAGTAGACGAGGACAGTCCCCTAATCAGCCCCAGCATTTT.

The rearrangement links TRBV30 to TRBJ1-3; the D is unclear. The CDR3 runs to 16 residues. V was shortened by 2 bases and J by 4 bases, with 18 bases between the two germline ends. Germline CDR1 reads GTSNPN; CDR2 reads SVGIG (reference sequence). The CDR3 sequence is CAWSPPGWGAGNTIYF. In DNA, the CDR3 is TGTGCCTGGAGTCCACCCGGCTGGGGAGCGGGAAACACCATATATTTT.

As regards this clone: The junction departs from germline at one end; a sequencing error may be responsible. The chain carries TRBV10-1 and TRBJ2-7, with 10 bases fitting TRBD2. The CDR3 loop spans 15 amino acids. The germline V gene encodes CDR1 WNHNN and CDR2 SYGVQD (reference sequence). CDR3: CASSDTGLAVYEQHF. The DNA of the CDR3 is TGCGCCAGCAGTGATACCGGACTAGCGGTTTACGAGCAGCACTTC.

The chain joins TRBV7-2 to TRBJ2-3, with TRBD1 matching over 8 bases. V gave up 2 bases and J gave up 4 bases; unmatched junction bases: 8. CDR3 length: 16 residues. CDR1 SGHTA and CDR2 FQGNSA come from the germline V gene. CDR3: CASSLRGGQVSDTQYF. CDR3 nucleotides: TGTGCCAGCAGCTTACGAGGGGGACAGGTGTCAGATACGCAGTATTTT.

The chain couples TRBV5-1 to TRBJ1-2; 9 bases fit TRBD1. The CDR3 has 15 amino acids. V lost 2 bases, J lost 4 bases, and 6 bases stayed unmatched. The germline gives CDR1 SGHRS, CDR2 YFSETQ. The CDR3 sequence is CASSLMGQGGYGYTF. CDR3 in DNA: TGCGCCAGCAGCTTAATGGGACAGGGAGGCTATGGCTACACCTTC.

Concerning this clone itself: Within the sample, other DNA sequences also encode this same CDR3. The gene calls are TRBV7-6 and TRBJ2-1, with TRBD2 matching 8 bases. This CDR3 contains 15 residues. The junction had 2 bases not matched to a gene; V was cut back by 1 base and J by 3 bases. Germline V lookup: CDR1 SGHVS, CDR2 FNYEAQ. The CDR3 DNA reads TGTGCCAGCAGCTTAGACGGGAGGGGCTACAATGAGCAGTTCTTC. Translation gives CASSLDGRGYNEQFF.

The chain uses TRBV11-2 and TRBJ2-7; tentatively, D is TRBD1 (6 bases). The ends were cut back, 2 bases at V and 0 bases at J, with 8 bases in the middle. The CDR3 is 14 amino acids. CDR1 and CDR2 from the germline V gene are SGHAT and FQNNGV. CDR3 bases: TGTGCCAGCAGCTTACGACAGGTCTCCTACGAGCAGTACTTC. Its protein is CASSLRQVSYEQYF.